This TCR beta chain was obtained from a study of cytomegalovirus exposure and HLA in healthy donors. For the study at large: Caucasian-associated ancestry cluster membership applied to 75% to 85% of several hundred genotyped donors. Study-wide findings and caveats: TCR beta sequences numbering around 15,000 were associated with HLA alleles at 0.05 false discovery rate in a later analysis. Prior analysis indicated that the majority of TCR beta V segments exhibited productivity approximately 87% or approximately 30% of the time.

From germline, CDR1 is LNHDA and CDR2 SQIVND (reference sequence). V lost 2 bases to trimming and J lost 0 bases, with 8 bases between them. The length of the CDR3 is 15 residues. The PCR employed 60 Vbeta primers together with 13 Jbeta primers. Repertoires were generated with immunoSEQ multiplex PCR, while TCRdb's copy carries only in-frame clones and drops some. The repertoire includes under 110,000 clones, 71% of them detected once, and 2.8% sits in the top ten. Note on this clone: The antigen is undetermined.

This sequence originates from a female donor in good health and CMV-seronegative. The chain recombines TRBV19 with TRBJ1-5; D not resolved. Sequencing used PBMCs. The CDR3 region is CASSIWAYSNQPQHF. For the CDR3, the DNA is TGTGCCAGTAGTATATGGGCCTATAGCAATCAGCCCCAGCATTTT. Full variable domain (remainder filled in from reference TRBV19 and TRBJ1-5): DGGITQSPKYLFRKEGQNVTLSCEQNLNHDAMYWYRQDPGQGLRLIYYSQIVNDFQKGDIAEGYSVSREKKESFPLTVTSAQKNPTAFYLCASSIWAYSNQPQHFGDGTRLSIL.